These 22 T cell receptor beta chains share one sample of origin, sequenced in a study of T-cell memory formation after mild COVID-19. Using its own MiXCR run on the 5' RACE reads, TCRdb lists one record per CDR3 protein. The data hold roughly 280,000 distinct CDR3 sequences, with under 8.5% observed a single time. The sequencing sample was made of PBMCs or a T cell subset sorted from them (not recorded which). The receptors were sampled from a young man who had mild COVID-19 (a few samples of this study predate the infection). Cell type and time point are not known.

CDR3 amino acids: CATSREPGQGYTEAFF. CDR3 sequence (DNA): TGTGCCACCAGCAGAGAGCCGGGACAGGGTTACACTGAAGCTTTCTTT. V usage is TRBV15 and J usage is TRBJ1-1; 9 positions match TRBD1. With 0 bases clipped from V and 3 bases from J, the junction kept 5 bases outside the gene matches. The V gene's germline CDR1 is LNHNV and CDR2 YYDKDF (reference sequence). The CDR3 consists of 16 residues.

CDR3 nucleotides: TGCGCCAGCAGCTTGGCCAGTCCTGAATACAATGAGCAGTTCTTC. It codes for CASSLASPEYNEQFF. The chain carries TRBV5-1 and TRBJ2-1; D ambiguous. Trimming cost V 0 bases and J 4 bases, with 11 bases left between them. Germline V lookup: CDR1 SGHRS, CDR2 YFSETQ. The CDR3 contains 15 residues.

This clonotype was seen repeatedly, ten times or more. The CDR3 DNA reads TGCGCCAGCAGCCAAGAATTCAATGAGCAGTTCTTC. It is translated as CASSQEFNEQFF. V usage is TRBV4-3 and J usage is TRBJ2-1; D is unclear. Germline V gene sequence: CDR1 LGHNA, CDR2 YSLEER. The germline V and J ends were trimmed by 0 bases and 6 bases, with 3 bases remaining between them. The length of the CDR3 is 12 residues.

The rearrangement links TRBV5-1 to TRBJ2-3; no clear D. The CDR3 totals 17 residues. Trimming took 3 bases from V and 1 from J, leaving 18 bases between them. The germline V gene encodes CDR1 SGHRS and CDR2 YFSETQ. CDR3 region: CASSSNNDYKGTDTQYF. The CDR3 DNA is TGCGCCAGCAGCTCCAACAACGATTACAAGGGCACAGATACGCAGTATTTT.

The chain couples TRBV20-1 to TRBJ2-3; TRBD2 agrees at 7 bases. Germline CDR1 is DFQATT and CDR2 is SNEGSKA (reference sequence). This CDR3 is 16 amino acids long. V lost 6 bases to trimming and J lost 1 base; unmatched junction nucleotides: 13. The CDR3 loop is CSAKTALGGGTDTQYF. CDR3 nucleotide sequence: TGCAGTGCGAAAACAGCCCTTGGGGGGGGCACAGATACGCAGTATTTT.

The V and J genes are TRBV20-1 and TRBJ2-2, with 8 bases matching TRBD1. Germline CDR1 and CDR2: DFQATT and SNEGSKA (reference sequence). The J segment lost 4 bases and the V segment lost 6 bases, leaving 4 bases of the junction unmatched. The CDR3 consists of 13 residues. CDR3: CSADRGITGELFF. The CDR3 DNA reads TGCAGTGCCGACAGGGGCATCACCGGGGAGCTGTTTTTT.

The chain carries TRBV20-1 and TRBJ2-7; D uncertain. Trimming removed 4 bases at V and 1 base at J, with 11 bases between. CDR3 length equals 13 residues. Looked up from germline, CDR1 is DFQATT and CDR2 is SNEGSKA (reference sequence). In DNA, the CDR3 is TGCAGTGCTATAGGGAAGGGTTCCTACGAGCAGTACGTC. Its protein is CSAIGKGSYEQYV.

The chain combines TRBV6-2 or TRBV6-3 with TRBJ2-7, with TRBD1 matching over 9 bases. Looked up from germline, CDR1 is MNHEY and CDR2 is SVGEGT. There are 16 residues in the CDR3. With V trimmed by 5 bases and J by 4 bases, 12 bases remained unmatched. The DNA of the CDR3 is TGTGCCAGCAGTGGGCCTCCGGGACAGGGAGTTTACGAGCAGTACTTC. It encodes CASSGPPGQGVYEQYF.

The chain carries TRBV4-1 and TRBJ2-3, with 12 bases identical to TRBD1. CDR3 length: 17 residues. Trimming at V came to 4 bases and at J to 6 bases, leaving 11 bases not matched to a gene. The germline gives CDR1 MGHRA, CDR2 YSYEKL. CDR3 sequence: CASSLGTGGLGRDTQYF. CDR3 nucleotides: TGCGCCAGCAGCCTCGGGACAGGGGGCCTAGGTCGGGATACGCAGTATTTT.

This clonotype was seen a few times. Compared with germline, one end of the junction differs, possibly owing to a read error. V gene TRBV3-1 combines with J gene TRBJ2-5, with 10 bases matching TRBD2. Germline V gene lookup returns CDR1 LGHDT and CDR2 YNNKEL (reference sequence). The CDR3 extends over 13 amino acids. The CDR3 loop is CASSLGLARDVHF. CDR3 bases: TGTGCCAGCAGCCTGGGACTAGCGAGGGACGTGCACTTC.

This chain links TRBV19 with TRBJ2-3; either TRBD1 or TRBD2 may fit D (5 bases each). Germline V lookup: CDR1 LNHDA, CDR2 SQIVND (reference sequence). CDR3 length equals 11 residues. CDR3 nucleotides: TGTCCCCGGGACAGCACAGATACGCAGTATTTT. The encoded protein is CPRDSTDTQYF. Variable domain in full (rest from reference TRBV19 and TRBJ2-3): DGGITQSPKYLFRKEGQNVTLSCEQNLNHDAMYWYRQDPGQGLRLIYYSQIVNDFQKGDIAEGYSVSREKKESFPLTVTSAQKNPTAFYLCPRDSTDTQYFGPGTRLTVL.

This clonotype was seen many times. The genes are TRBV7-2 and TRBJ1-5, with D perhaps matching TRBD1 (6 bases). Germline loops: CDR1 SGHTA, CDR2 FQGNSA. The CDR3 contains 16 residues. V dropped 4 bases and J dropped 0 bases, with 13 bases sitting between them. CDR3 loop: CASSSRDTYSNQPQHF. CDR3 in DNA: TGTGCCAGCAGCTCGAGGGACACCTATAGCAATCAGCCCCAGCATTTT.

This clonotype was seen a few times. This chain connects TRBV20-1 to TRBJ1-1; the D gene is possibly TRBD1 (6 bases). CDR3 length: 12 residues. The germline V gene encodes CDR1 DFQATT and CDR2 SNEGSKA (reference sequence). The CDR3 nucleotides read TGCAGATGGGGGCGACGATTGACTGAAGCTTTCTTT. Protein: CRWGRRLTEAFF.

Only a few counts were recorded for this clonotype. The V and J genes are TRBV18 and TRBJ2-1; a possible D gene is TRBD2 (5 bases). The CDR3 has 17 amino acids. Germline V gene lookup returns CDR1 KGHSH and CDR2 LQKENI. Trimming took 3 bases from V and 2 from J, leaving 17 bases between them. The CDR3 here is CASSPLTPSLTYNEQFF. The CDR3 coding sequence is TGTGCCAGCTCACCCCTGACTCCTAGCCTGACCTACAATGAGCAGTTCTTC.

As concerns this clonotype: This clone may be a read error of a much larger clone one base away. This chain connects TRBV2 to TRBJ2-3; D call uncertain. CDR3 size: 11 residues. Per the germline V gene, CDR1 is SNHLY and CDR2 is FYNNEI. The V gene lost 7 bases and the J gene lost 2 bases, with 4 bases spanning the gap. CDR3 sequence reads: CASTYTDTQYF. The CDR3 DNA reads as TGTGCCAGCACCTACACAGATACGCAGTATTTT.

This clonotype was picked up many times. The gene calls are TRBV11-2 and TRBJ1-1; TRBD1 might be the D (5 bases). Germline loops: CDR1 SGHAT, CDR2 FQNNGV. Trimming cost V 5 bases and J 7 bases, with 11 bases left between them. This CDR3 has 12 residues. The chain's CDR3 is CASSPDSYEAFF. For the CDR3, the DNA is TGTGCCAGCAGCCCAGACAGCTATGAAGCTTTCTTT.

V is TRBV9 and J is TRBJ2-3; 8 bases align to TRBD2. Germline CDR1 is SGDLS and CDR2 is YYNGEE. The CDR3 totals 15 residues. V shed 1 base, J shed 4 bases, and the junction held 5 bases outside the gene matches. The CDR3, as DNA: TGTGCCAGCAGCGTACGGGGGGGACCGCCAGATACGCAGTATTTT. Its translation is CASSVRGGPPDTQYF.

This sequence joins TRBV24-1 and TRBJ2-3; D gene uncertain. The V and J ends lost 4 bases and 4 bases respectively, with 2 bases between them. Germline CDR1 is KGHDR and CDR2 is SFDVKD. The CDR3 length is 11 residues. CDR3 bases: TGTGCCACCAGTGACTCAGATACGCAGTATTTT. Its translation: CATSDSDTQYF.

This clonotype was detected ten times or more. The rearrangement joins TRBV5-1 to TRBJ1-1; maybe TRBD1 (5 bases). Germline V CDR1 and CDR2: SGHRS, YFSETQ. This CDR3 comprises 17 residues. The V end was cut by 1 base, the J end by 0 bases, with 16 bases between. The CDR3 nucleotides read TGCGCCAGCAGCTTGACCCCTTGGGCAGGGATGAACACTGAAGCTTTCTTT. Translation: CASSLTPWAGMNTEAFF.

This clonotype came up a few times. V and J are TRBV6-5 and TRBJ2-7; 9 bases align to TRBD2. CDR1 is MNHEY, CDR2 SVGAGI, per germline. CDR3 length: 15 amino acids. J gave up 6 bases and V 0 bases, and 6 bases lay outside the gene matches. The CDR3 loop is CASSYSPGTSSEQYF. In nucleotides, the CDR3 is TGTGCCAGCAGTTACTCCCCCGGGACTAGCTCCGAGCAGTACTTC.

This clonotype was seen ten or more times. The chain couples TRBV5-1 to TRBJ2-3; unclear D gene. The V end was cut by 4 bases, the J end by 1 base, with 10 bases between. The CDR3 runs 14 residues. CDR1 is SGHRS and CDR2 is YFSETQ in the germline V gene. The CDR3, as DNA: TGCGCCAGCAGCCCCGCGGTAGGCACAGATACGCAGTATTTT. As protein: CASSPAVGTDTQYF.

In this sample, this clonotype turned up many times. The rearrangement joins TRBV12-3 or TRBV12-4 to TRBJ2-3; D call uncertain. This CDR3 is 13 amino acids long. With 10 bases removed from V and 0 bases from J, the gap between germline ends came to 11 bases. The CDR3 bases are TGTGCCACGGAATACCGGAGCACAGATACGCAGTATTTT. Encoded protein: CATEYRSTDTQYF.